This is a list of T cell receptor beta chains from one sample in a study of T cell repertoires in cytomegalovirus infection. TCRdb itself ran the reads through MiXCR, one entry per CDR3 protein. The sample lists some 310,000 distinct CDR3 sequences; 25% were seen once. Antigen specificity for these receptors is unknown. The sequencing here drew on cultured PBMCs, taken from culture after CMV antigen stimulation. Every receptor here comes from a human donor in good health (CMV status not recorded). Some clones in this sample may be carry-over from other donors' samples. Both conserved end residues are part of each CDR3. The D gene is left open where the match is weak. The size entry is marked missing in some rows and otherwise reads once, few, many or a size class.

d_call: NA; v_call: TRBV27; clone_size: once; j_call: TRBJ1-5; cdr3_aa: CASRGGSVYSNQPQHF; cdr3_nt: TGTGCCAGCAGGGGGGGGTCCGTCTATAGCAATCAGCCCCAGCATTTT
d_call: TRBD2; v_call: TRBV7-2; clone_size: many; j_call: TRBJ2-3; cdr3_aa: CASSQMGLATDTQYF; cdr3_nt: TGTGCCAGCAGCCAAATGGGACTAGCTACAGATACGCAGTATTTT
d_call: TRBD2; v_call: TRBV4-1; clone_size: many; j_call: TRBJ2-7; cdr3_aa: CASSQGPGLVIDEQYF; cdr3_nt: TGCGCCAGCAGCCAAGGCCCGGGACTAGTAATCGACGAGCAGTACTTC
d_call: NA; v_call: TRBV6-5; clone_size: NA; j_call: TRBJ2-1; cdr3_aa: CASSYRGGANEQFF; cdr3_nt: TGTGCCAGCAGTTACAGGGGTGGTGCCAATGAGCAGTTCTTC
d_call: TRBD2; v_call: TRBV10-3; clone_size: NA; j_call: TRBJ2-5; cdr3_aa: CAISDSGTSGEETQYF; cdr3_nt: TGTGCCATCAGTGATTCCGGGACTAGCGGGGAAGAGACCCAGTACTTC
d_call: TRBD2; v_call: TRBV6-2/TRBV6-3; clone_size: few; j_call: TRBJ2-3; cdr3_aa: CASSYSPGLAGQEDTQYF; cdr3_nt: TGTGCCAGCAGTTACTCGCCGGGACTAGCGGGCCAAGAGGATACGCAGTATTTT
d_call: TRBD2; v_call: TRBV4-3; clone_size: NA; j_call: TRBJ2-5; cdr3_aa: CASSPQAGGALSSETQYF; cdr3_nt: TGCGCCAGCAGCCCACAAGCGGGGGGCGCTTTGTCTTCGGAGACCCAGTACTTC
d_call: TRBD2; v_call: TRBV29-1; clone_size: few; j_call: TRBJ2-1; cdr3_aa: CSVTSGASGEQFF; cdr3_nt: TGCAGCGTGACTAGCGGGGCCTCTGGTGAGCAGTTCTTC
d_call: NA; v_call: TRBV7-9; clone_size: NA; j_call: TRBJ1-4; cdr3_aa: CASSVGENEKLFF; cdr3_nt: TGTGCCAGCAGCGTGGGAGAAAATGAAAAACTGTTTTTT
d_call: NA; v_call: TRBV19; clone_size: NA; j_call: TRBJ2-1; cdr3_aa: CASSMVRFGTGSYNEQFF; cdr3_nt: TGTGCCAGTAGTATGGTCCGGTTCGGCACGGGCTCCTACAATGAGCAGTTCTTC
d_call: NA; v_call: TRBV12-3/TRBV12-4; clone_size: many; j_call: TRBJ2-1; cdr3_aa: CASSISYNEQFF; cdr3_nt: TGTGCCAGCAGTATTTCCTACAATGAGCAGTTCTTC
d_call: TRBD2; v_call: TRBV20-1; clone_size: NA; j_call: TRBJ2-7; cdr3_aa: CSARKDGRNEQYF; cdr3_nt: TGCAGTGCTAGAAAGGACGGGAGGAACGAGCAGTACTTC
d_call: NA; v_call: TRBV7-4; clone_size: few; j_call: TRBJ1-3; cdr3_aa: CASSRRRTDSGNTIYF; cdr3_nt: TGTGCCAGCAGCCGGCGGAGGACGGACTCTGGAAACACCATATATTTT
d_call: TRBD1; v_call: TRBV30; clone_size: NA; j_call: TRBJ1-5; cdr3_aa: CAWGTGAEGPQHF; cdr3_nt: TGTGCCTGGGGAACAGGGGCCGAGGGCCCCCAGCATTTT
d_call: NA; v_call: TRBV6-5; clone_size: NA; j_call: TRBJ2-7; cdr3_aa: CASSSTMAGAYEQYF; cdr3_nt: TGTGCCAGCAGTTCCACAATGGCGGGCGCGTACGAGCAGTACTTC
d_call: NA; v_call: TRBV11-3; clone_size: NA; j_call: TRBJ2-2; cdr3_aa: CASSLQGGGELFF; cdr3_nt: TGTGCCAGCAGCTTACAAGGAGGCGGGGAGCTGTTTTTT
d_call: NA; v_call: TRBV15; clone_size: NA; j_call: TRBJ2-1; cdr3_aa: CATSRDSTGSTYYDEQFF; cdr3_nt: TGTGCCACCAGCAGAGATTCCACGGGGTCCACCTACTACGATGAGCAGTTCTTC